The clone carrying this T cell receptor beta chain was recorded once. PCR used 60 Vbeta primers and 13 Jbeta primers. Profiling relied on immunoSEQ multiplex PCR, and the TCRdb table lists in-frame clones only, not all of them. Seen here are about 190,000 clones, over 70% observed once, and the top ten hold about 1.6%. The data are from a study of cytomegalovirus exposure and HLA in healthy donors. CDR3 length: 18 amino acids. Germline V gene lookup returns CDR1 SGHTA and CDR2 FQGTGA. V was clipped by 6 bases and J by 1 base; unmatched bases: 17. The clonotype originates from a woman younger than 35 in good health and CMV-seronegative. Sequencing used PBMCs. This rearrangement joins TRBV7-3 to TRBJ1-1, with TRBD1 identical over 7 bases. CDR3: CASSPQLFDRATNTEAFF. The CDR3 DNA reads TGTGCCAGCAGTCCTCAATTATTCGACAGGGCTACGAACACTGAAGCTTTCTTT.